The 9 T cell receptor beta chains in this list originate from one sample, sequenced in a study of technical replicates of blood from a few donors. Profiled with immunoSEQ multiplex PCR; TCRdb holds only in-frame clones, not every one. Here the sample spans over 50,000 clones, around 92% being singletons. Material for sequencing was PBMCs. The receptors here all came from a human donor in good health. Some clones in this sample may be carry-over from other donors' samples.

V gene TRBV4-2 combines with J gene TRBJ2-1; weak D call: TRBD2 (6 bases). Germline CDR1 is LGHNA and CDR2 is YNFKEQ. The CDR3 has 16 residues. The V gene lost 4 bases and the J gene lost 5 bases, with 18 bases spanning the gap. CDR3 in amino acids: CASSLRDGGGNNEQFF. The CDR3 DNA follows: TGTGCCAGCAGCCTGCGGGACGGTGGGGGAAACAATGAGCAGTTCTTC.

The chain uses TRBV19 and TRBJ1-6; the match to TRBD1 covers 9 bases. Germline lookup yields CDR1 LNHDA and CDR2 SQIVND (reference sequence). The V and J ends lost 6 bases and 7 bases, in that order; junction bases with no gene match: 10. The CDR3 sequence is 16 residues long. The CDR3 nucleotides read TGTGCCAGTAGGCAACAGGGGGCGATGGGCAATTCACCCCTCCACTTT. Translation: CASRQQGAMGNSPLHF.

V is TRBV7-6 and J is TRBJ2-1, with 7 bases fitting TRBD2. The V gene's germline CDR1 is SGHVS and CDR2 FNYEAQ. The CDR3 length is 15 residues. Trimming took 4 bases from V and 0 from J; bases not matched to a gene: 3. CDR3 in amino acids: CASSYSGASYNEQFF. CDR3 bases: TGTGCCAGCAGCTACAGCGGGGCCTCCTACAATGAGCAGTTCTTC.

The chain employs TRBV7-9 and TRBJ1-4; 8 nucleotides align to TRBD1. The DNA end is a closer match to TRBJ2-2, so the J assignment may be wrong. This CDR3 has 16 amino acids. CDR1 and CDR2 from the germline V gene are SEHNR and FQNEAQ (reference sequence). CDR3 DNA: TGTGCCAGCAGCTACACAGGGGGAGATAATGAAGGGGAGCTGTTTTTT. Protein sequence: CASSYTGGDNEGELFF.

This clone was counted a few times. The CDR3 reads CASSQLWRETEAFF. The CDR3 DNA is TGTGCCAGCAGCCAGCTATGGAGGGAAACTGAAGCTTTCTTT. The V and J genes are TRBV14 and TRBJ1-1; D is uncertain. This CDR3 comprises 14 residues. The germline V gene has CDR1 SGHDN and CDR2 FVKESK. V gave up 3 bases and J gave up 5 bases, with 13 bases separating them. Full variable domain (remainder filled in from reference TRBV14 and TRBJ1-1): EAGVTQFPSHSVIEKGQTVTLRCDPISGHDNLYWYRRVMGKEIKFLLHFVKESKQDESGMPNNRFLAERTGGTYSTLKVQPAELEDSGVYFCASSQLWRETEAFFGQGTRLTVV.

This chain connects TRBV7-8 to TRBJ1-4, with D perhaps TRBD1 (6 bases). Germline V lookup: CDR1 SGHVS, CDR2 FQNEAQ. The CDR3 runs 14 residues. V was shortened by 5 bases and J by 8 bases, with 15 bases between the two germline ends. The CDR3 protein is CASSPRGSEEKLFF. The CDR3 DNA is TGTGCCAGCAGCCCCAGGGGATCGGAAGAAAAACTGTTTTTT.

V and J are TRBV7-3 and TRBJ2-1; TRBD1 might be the D (6 bases). The germline gives CDR1 SGHTA, CDR2 FQGTGA. The CDR3 spans 11 residues. Trimming left V 5 bases short and J 9 bases short, with 8 bases between. The CDR3 is CASSRGGEQFF. CDR3 coding DNA: TGTGCCAGCAGCCGAGGGGGTGAGCAGTTCTTC.

The V gene is TRBV27, the J gene TRBJ1-1, with D possibly matching TRBD1 (6 bases). The germline gives CDR1 MNHEY, CDR2 SMNVEV (reference sequence). The V end was cut by 5 bases, the J end by 3 bases, with 16 bases between. CDR3 length: 15 amino acids. CDR3 DNA sequence: TGTGCCAGCAGTCCAGGGTGGGGGCTGGACACTGAAGCTTTCTTT. The encoded protein is CASSPGWGLDTEAFF.

The CDR3 nucleotides are TGTGCCAGCAGTGACTCCGGGAGGGCCACAGATACGCAGTATTTT. It yields the protein CASSDSGRATDTQYF. This chain joins TRBV6-4 and TRBJ2-3, with 8 bases fitting TRBD2. V lost 0 bases and J lost 2; bases outside the gene matches: 1. This CDR3 has 15 amino acids. The germline CDR1 and CDR2 sequences are MRHNA and SNTAGT.